This T cell receptor beta chain was retrieved from a study of OX40 agonist ivuxolimab in advanced cancers. Study as a whole: Aged roughly 23 to 79 with a mean of 60 years, they were about 80% male.

The repertoire was sequenced with immunoSEQ multiplex PCR; TCRdb's copy has only in-frame clones and lacks some. The sample gives tens of thousands of clones, approximately 90% of which show up once; approximately 0.9% is in the top ten. The TCR sequence derives from an adult with an advanced solid tumor such as melanoma, head and neck, liver or kidney cancer. The starting material was CD4+ or CD8+ T cells sorted from blood, obtained in a trial of the OX40 agonist ivuxolimab.

CDR3: CASSTPPVIGYTF. As DNA, the CDR3 is TGTGCCAGCAGCACTCCTCCGGTGATTGGCTACACCTTC. V is TRBV5-4 and J is TRBJ1-2; D unclear. This CDR3 has 13 residues. Germline CDR1 SGHNT, CDR2 YYREEE (reference sequence). Trimming took off 4 bases at V and 7 bases at J, with 14 bases between the two ends. The whole variable domain, filled in from reference TRBV5-4 and TRBJ1-2, reads ETGVTQSPTHLIKTRGQQVTLRCSSQSGHNTVSWYQQALGQGPQFIFQYYREEENGRGNFPPRFSGLQFPNYSSELNVNALELDDSALYLCASSTPPVIGYTFGSGTRLTVV.